The T cell receptor (beta chain) under discussion was sequenced for a study of blood T cell repertoires in COVID-19. This clone was detected once. Germline values: CDR1 SGHTA, CDR2 FQGNSA. Between the trimmed V and J ends, which lost 2 bases and 6 bases, there was a span of 17 bases. This CDR3 contains 15 residues. Method: immunoSEQ multiplex PCR; TCRdb's copy keeps in-frame clones and lacks some. The data contain 100,000 or so clones, roughly 76% of them seen just once; the ten biggest clones take up approximately 9%. This chain links TRBV7-2 with TRBJ2-7, with D maybe TRBD1 (8 bases). The specimen was peripheral blood. The clonotype comes from a woman between 70 and 85 years old with acute or convalescent COVID-19. The CDR3 DNA sequence: TGTGCCAGCAGCTTATTTATGGACAGGGAGGGCGAGCAGTACTTC. Translating gives CASSLFMDREGEQYF.